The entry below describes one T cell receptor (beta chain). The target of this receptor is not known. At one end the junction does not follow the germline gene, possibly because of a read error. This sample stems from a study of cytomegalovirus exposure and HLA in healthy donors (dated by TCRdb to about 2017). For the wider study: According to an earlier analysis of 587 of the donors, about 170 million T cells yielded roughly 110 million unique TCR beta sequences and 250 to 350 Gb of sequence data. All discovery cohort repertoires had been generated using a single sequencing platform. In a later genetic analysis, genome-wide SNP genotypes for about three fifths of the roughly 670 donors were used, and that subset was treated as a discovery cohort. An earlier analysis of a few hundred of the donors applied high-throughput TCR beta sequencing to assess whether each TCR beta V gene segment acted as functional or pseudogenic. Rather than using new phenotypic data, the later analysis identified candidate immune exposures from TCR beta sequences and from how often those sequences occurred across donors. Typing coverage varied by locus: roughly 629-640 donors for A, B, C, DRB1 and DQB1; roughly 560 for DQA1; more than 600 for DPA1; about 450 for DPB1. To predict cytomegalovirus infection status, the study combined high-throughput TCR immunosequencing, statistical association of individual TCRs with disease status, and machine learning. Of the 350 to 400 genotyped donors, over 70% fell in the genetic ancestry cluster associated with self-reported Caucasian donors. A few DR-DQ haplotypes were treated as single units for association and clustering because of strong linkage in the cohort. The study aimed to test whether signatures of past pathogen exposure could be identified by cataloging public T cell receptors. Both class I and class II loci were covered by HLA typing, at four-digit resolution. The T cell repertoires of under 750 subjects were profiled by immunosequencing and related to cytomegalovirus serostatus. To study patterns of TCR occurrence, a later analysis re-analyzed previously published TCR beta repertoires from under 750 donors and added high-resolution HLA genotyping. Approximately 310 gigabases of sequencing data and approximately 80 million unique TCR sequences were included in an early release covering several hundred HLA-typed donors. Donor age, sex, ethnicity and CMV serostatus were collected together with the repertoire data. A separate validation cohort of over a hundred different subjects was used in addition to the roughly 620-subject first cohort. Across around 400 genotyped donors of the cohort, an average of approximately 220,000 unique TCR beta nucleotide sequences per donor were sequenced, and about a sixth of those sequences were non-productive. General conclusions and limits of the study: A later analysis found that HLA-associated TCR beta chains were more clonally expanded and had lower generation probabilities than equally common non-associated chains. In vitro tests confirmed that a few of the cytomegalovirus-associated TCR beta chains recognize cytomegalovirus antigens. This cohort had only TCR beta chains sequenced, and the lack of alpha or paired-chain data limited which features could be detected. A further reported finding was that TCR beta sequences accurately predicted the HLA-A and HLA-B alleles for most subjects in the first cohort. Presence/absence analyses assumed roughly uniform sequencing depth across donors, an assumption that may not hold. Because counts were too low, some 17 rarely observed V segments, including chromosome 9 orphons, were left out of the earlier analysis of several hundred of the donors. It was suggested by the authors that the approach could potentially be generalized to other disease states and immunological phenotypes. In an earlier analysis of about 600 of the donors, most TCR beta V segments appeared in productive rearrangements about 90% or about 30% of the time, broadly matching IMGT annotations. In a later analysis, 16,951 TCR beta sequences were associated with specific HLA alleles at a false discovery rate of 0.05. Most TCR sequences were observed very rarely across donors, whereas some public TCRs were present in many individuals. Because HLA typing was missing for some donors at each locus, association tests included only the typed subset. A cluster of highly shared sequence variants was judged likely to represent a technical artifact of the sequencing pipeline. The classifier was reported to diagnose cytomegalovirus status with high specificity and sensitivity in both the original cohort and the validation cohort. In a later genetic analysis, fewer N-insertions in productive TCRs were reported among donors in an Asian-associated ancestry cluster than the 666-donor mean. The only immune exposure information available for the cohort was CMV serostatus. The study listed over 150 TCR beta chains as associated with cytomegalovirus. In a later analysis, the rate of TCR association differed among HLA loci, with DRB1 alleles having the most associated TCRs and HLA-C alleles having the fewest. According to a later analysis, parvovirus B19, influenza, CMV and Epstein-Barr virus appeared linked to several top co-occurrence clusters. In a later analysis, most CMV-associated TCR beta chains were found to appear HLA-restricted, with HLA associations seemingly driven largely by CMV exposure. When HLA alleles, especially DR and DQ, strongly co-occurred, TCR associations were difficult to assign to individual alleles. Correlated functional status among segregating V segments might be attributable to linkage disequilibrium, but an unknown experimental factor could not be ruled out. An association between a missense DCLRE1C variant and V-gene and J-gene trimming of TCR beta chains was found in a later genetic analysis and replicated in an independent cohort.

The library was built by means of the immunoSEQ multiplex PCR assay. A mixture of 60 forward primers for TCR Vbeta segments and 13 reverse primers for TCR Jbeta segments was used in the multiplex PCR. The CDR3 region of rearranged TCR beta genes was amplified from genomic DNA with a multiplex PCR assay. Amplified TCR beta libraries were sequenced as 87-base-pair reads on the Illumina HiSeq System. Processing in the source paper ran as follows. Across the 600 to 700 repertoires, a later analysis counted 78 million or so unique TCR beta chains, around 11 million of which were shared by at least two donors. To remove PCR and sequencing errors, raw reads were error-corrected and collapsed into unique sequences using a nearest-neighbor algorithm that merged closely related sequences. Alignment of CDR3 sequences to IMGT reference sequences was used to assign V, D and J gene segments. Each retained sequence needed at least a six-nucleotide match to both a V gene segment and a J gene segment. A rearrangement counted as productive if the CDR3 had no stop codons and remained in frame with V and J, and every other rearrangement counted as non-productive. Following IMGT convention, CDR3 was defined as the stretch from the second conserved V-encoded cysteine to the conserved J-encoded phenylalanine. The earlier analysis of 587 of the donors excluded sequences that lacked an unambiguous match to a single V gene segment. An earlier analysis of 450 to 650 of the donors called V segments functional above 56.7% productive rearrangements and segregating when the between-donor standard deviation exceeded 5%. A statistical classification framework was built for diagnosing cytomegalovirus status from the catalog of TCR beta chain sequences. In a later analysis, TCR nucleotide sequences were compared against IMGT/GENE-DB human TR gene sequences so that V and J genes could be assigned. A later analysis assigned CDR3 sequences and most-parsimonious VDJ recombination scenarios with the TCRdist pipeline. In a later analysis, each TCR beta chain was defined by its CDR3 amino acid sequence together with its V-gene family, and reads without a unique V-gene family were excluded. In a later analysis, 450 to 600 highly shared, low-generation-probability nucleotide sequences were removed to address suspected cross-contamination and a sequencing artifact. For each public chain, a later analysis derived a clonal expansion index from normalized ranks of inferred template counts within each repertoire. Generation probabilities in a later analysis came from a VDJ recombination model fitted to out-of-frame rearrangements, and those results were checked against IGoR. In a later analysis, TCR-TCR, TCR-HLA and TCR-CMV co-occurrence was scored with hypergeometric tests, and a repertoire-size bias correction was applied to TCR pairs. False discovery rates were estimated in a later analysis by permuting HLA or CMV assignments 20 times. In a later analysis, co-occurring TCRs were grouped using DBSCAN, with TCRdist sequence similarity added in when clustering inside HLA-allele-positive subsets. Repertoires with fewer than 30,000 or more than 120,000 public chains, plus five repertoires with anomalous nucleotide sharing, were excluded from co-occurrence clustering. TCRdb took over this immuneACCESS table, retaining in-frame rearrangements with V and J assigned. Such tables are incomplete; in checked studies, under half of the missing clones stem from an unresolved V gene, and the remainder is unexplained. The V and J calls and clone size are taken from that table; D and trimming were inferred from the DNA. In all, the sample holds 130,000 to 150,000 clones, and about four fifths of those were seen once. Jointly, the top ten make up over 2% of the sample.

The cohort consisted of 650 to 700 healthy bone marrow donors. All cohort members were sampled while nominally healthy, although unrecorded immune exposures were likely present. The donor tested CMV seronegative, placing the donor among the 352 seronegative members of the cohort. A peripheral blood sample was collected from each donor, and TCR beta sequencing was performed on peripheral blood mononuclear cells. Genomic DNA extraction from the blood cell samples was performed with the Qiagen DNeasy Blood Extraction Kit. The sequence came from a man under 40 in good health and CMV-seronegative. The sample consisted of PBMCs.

The CDR3 region reads CASSTSTGPQSPLNF. Read as DNA, the sequence is TGTGCCAGCAGCACCTCGACAGGACCACAGTCACCCCTCAACTTT. The chain employs TRBV5-4 and TRBJ1-6; the D gene is perhaps TRBD1, on 6 matching bases. CDR1 and CDR2 (SGHNT, YYREEE) derive from the germline V gene (reference sequence). Measured from the cysteine to the phenylalanine, the CDR3 is 15 residues long. Only the CDR3 part of the read is kept: 45 bases, read in frame from the first base.